The 10 T cell receptor beta chains reported below all come from one sample, sequenced in a study of shared clonotypes between healthy human individuals. Clones were read by immunoSEQ multiplex PCR, and TCRdb kept only the in-frame ones, dropping some. The table has some 2 million clones, 85% to 95% seen once. The specimen was naive CD4+ T cells sorted from blood. Subset meaning: CD45RA+ positively selected. The receptors were sampled from a young man in good health.

This rearrangement joins TRBV10-1 to TRBJ2-7; TRBD2 matches 7 bases. V gave up 3 bases and J gave up 4 bases; unmatched junction bases: 9. Germline V gene data show CDR1 as WNHNN and CDR2 as SYGVQD (reference sequence). The CDR3 is 15 residues long. The CDR3 here is CASSDSGTTLYEQYF. CDR3 bases: TGCGCCAGCAGTGATTCCGGGACTACCCTTTACGAGCAGTACTTC.

The rearrangement uses TRBV5-8 and TRBJ1-2; D not certain. V was trimmed by 2 bases and J by 2 bases, leaving 7 bases between them. Germline CDR1 SGHTS, CDR2 YDEGEE. This CDR3 has 13 amino acids. Here the CDR3 DNA reads TGTGCCAGCAGCTTTCCGGGGAACTATGGCTACACCTTC. The encoded protein is CASSFPGNYGYTF.

This chain uses TRBV5-4 with TRBJ2-3, with 10 bases matching TRBD2. The CDR3 is 15 residues long. CDR1 and CDR2 from the germline V gene are SGHNT and YYREEE (reference sequence). After removal of 3 bases from V and 3 bases from J, the junction contained 4 bases not matched to a gene. CDR3 nucleotides: TGTGCCAGCAGCTCTAGCGGGAGAGGTACAGATACGCAGTATTTT. Translation: CASSSSGRGTDTQYF. Using reference TRBV5-4 and TRBJ2-3 for the parts outside the CDR3, the full variable domain is ETGVTQSPTHLIKTRGQQVTLRCSSQSGHNTVSWYQQALGQGPQFIFQYYREEENGRGNFPPRFSGLQFPNYSSELNVNALELDDSALYLCASSSSGRGTDTQYFGPGTRLTVL.

As concerns this clone: The same CDR3 also results from other DNA sequences found in this sample. The chain is built from TRBV5-1 and TRBJ1-2; D remains unclear. This CDR3 is built from 14 residues. Trimming stripped 0 bases from V and 1 base from J, with 7 bases between. Per the germline V gene, CDR1 is SGHRS and CDR2 is YFSETQ. The CDR3 DNA reads as TGCGCCAGCAGCTTGGTCCCAGATAACTATGGCTACACCTTC. Encoded protein: CASSLVPDNYGYTF.

The V gene is TRBV4-1, the J gene TRBJ2-7; 12 bases are a match to TRBD2. V gave up 11 bases and J gave up 5 bases; unmatched junction bases: 13. Looked up from germline, CDR1 is MGHRA and CDR2 is YSYEKL. This CDR3 has 15 residues. The CDR3 DNA is TGCGCCTATAAGACTAGCGGGAGTACTTTGGACGAGCAGTACTTC. Translated: CAYKTSGSTLDEQYF.

The chain combines TRBV6-5 with TRBJ2-1, with 12 positions matching TRBD2. In germline, CDR1 is MNHEY, CDR2 SVGAGI. J was trimmed by 4 bases and V by 5 bases; bases with no gene match: 3. CDR3 size: 15 residues. The chain's CDR3 is CASSATSGRYNEQFF. The CDR3 bases are TGTGCCAGCAGTGCTACTAGCGGGAGGTACAATGAGCAGTTCTTC.

The rearrangement uses TRBV7-2 and TRBJ2-3; D unresolved. The CDR3 totals 13 residues. Per the germline V gene, CDR1 is SGHTA and CDR2 is FQGNSA. The V gene lost 4 bases and the J gene lost 2 bases, with 7 bases spanning the gap. For the CDR3, the DNA is TGTGCCAGCAGCTCCCGGGCCACAGATACGCAGTATTTT. Its translation: CASSSRATDTQYF.

CDR3 protein: CASSQMGGQPLHF. CDR3 in DNA: TGTGCCAGCAGCCAAATGGGGGGGCAACCCCTCCACTTT. The V gene is TRBV4-2, the J gene TRBJ1-6, with D tentatively TRBD1 (6 bases). Between the trimmed V and J ends, which lost 2 bases and 12 bases, there was a span of 11 bases. The CDR3 is made up of 13 amino acids. Germline V gene lookup returns CDR1 LGHNA and CDR2 YNFKEQ.

Worth noting for this clone: Other nucleotide sequences in the sample specify the same CDR3. This rearrangement joins TRBV7-2 to TRBJ2-1; 8 bases agree with TRBD1. This CDR3 spans 15 amino acids. V shed 5 bases, J shed 1 base, and the junction held 4 bases outside the gene matches. Germline loops: CDR1 SGHTA, CDR2 FQGNSA. The CDR3: CASSADRGSYNEQFF. CDR3 sequence (DNA): TGTGCCAGCAGCGCCGACAGGGGATCCTACAATGAGCAGTTCTTC.

J is TRBJ1-2 and V is TRBV5-4; D is uncertain. The CDR3 length is 13 residues. Germline assignment: CDR1 SGHNT and CDR2 YYREEE (reference sequence). Trimming cost V 4 bases and J 4 bases, with 11 bases left between them. CDR3 sequence reads: CASSQPTAYGYTF. CDR3 DNA sequence: TGTGCCAGCAGCCAGCCCACAGCCTATGGCTACACCTTC.